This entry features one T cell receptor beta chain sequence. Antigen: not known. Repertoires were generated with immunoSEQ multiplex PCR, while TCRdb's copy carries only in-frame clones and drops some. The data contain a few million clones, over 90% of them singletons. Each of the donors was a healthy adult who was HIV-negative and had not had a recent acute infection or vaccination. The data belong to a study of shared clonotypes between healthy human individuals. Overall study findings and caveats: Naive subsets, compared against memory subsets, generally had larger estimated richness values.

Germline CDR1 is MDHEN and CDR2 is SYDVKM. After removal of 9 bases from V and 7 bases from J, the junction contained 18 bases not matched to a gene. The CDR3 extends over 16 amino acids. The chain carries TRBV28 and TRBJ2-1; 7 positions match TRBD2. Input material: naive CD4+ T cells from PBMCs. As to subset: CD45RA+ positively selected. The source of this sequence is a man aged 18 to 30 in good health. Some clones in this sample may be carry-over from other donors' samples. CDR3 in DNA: TGTGCCAGTCGTGACGGGTTGGCGGGAGTTAAGAATGAGCAGTTCTTC. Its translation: CASRDGLAGVKNEQFF.